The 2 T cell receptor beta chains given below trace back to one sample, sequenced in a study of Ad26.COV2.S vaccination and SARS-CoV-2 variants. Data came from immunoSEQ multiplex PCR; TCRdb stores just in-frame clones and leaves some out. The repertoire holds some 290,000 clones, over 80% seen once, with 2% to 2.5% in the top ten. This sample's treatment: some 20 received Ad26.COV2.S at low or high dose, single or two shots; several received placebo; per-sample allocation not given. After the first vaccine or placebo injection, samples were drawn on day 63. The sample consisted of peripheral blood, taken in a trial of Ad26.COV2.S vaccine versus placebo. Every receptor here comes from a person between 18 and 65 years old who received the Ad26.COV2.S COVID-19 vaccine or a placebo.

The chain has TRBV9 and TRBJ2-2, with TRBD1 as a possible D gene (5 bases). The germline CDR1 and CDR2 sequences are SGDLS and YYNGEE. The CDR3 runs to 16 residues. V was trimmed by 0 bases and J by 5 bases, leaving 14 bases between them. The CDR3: CASSVVFRARTGELFF. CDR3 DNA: TGTGCCAGCAGCGTAGTTTTCAGGGCGCGGACCGGGGAGCTGTTTTTT. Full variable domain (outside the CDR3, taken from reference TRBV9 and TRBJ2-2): DSGVTQTPKHLITATGQRVTLRCSPRSGDLSVYWYQQSLDQGLQFLIQYYNGEERAKGNILERFSAQQFPDLHSELNLSSLELGDSALYFCASSVVFRARTGELFFGEGSRLTVL.

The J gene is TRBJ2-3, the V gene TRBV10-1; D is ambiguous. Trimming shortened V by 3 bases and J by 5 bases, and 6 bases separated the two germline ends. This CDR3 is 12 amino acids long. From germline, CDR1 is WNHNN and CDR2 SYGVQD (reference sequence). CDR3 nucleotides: TGCGCCAGCAGTGATCGACGAGATACGCAGTATTTT. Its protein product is CASSDRRDTQYF.